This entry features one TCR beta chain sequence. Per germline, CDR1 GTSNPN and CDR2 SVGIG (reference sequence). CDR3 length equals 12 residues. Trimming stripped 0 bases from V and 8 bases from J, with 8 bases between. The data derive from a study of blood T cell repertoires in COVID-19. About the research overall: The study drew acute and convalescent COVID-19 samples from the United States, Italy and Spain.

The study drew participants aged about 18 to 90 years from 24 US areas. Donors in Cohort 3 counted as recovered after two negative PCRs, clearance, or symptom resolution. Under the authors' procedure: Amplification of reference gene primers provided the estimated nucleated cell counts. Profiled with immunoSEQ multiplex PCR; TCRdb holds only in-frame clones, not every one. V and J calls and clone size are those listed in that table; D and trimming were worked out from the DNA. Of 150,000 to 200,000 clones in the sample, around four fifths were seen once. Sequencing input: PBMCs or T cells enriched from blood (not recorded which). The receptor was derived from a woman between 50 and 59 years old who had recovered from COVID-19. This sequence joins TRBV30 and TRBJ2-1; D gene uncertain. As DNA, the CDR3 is TGTGCCTGGAGTGTACTCGGAGATGAGCAGTTCTTC. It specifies CAWSVLGDEQFF.